One and the same sample provided the 10 T cell receptor beta chains below, sequenced in a study of blood T cell repertoires in COVID-19. Repertoires were generated with immunoSEQ multiplex PCR, while TCRdb's copy carries only in-frame clones and drops some. The table lists approximately 400,000 clones, less than 90% of them singletons. The sequenced sample consisted of PBMCs or T cells enriched from blood (not recorded which). These TCRs come from a woman aged 45-65 years who had recovered from COVID-19.

The chain has TRBV11-2 and TRBJ1-1; TRBD1 might be the D (5 bases). The CDR3 has 15 residues. Trimming left V 2 bases short and J 5 bases short, with 15 bases between. CDR1 is SGHAT, CDR2 FQNNGV, per germline. This chain's CDR3 is CASSLTSGGVTEAFF. The CDR3 bases are TGTGCCAGCAGCTTAACCTCTGGGGGGGTTACTGAAGCTTTCTTT. The variable domain in full, completed from reference TRBV11-2 and TRBJ1-1, reads EAGVAQSPRYKIIEKRQSVAFWCNPISGHATLYWYQQILGQGPKLLIQFQNNGVVDDSQLPKDRFSAERLKGVDSTLKIQPAKLEDSAVYLCASSLTSGGVTEAFFGQGTRLTVV.

This chain links TRBV7-9 with TRBJ2-7; TRBD1 is a possible D gene (6 bases). V was clipped by 2 bases and J by 3 bases, with 11 bases between them. In germline, CDR1 is SEHNR, CDR2 FQNEAQ (reference sequence). This CDR3 is 14 amino acids long. This chain's CDR3 is CASSLTGQNYEQYF. CDR3 coding DNA: TGTGCCAGCAGCTTAACTGGACAGAACTACGAGCAGTACTTC.

This clone was counted between two and nine times. V and J are TRBV5-1 and TRBJ1-6; 10 bases match TRBD1. Germline CDR1 and CDR2: SGHRS and YFSETQ. The CDR3 covers 16 residues. The trim removed 0 bases at V and 9 bases at J, leaving 6 bases unmatched. CDR3 region: CASSLGTTGGGSPLHF. The CDR3 coding sequence is TGCGCCAGCAGCTTGGGTACGACAGGGGGCGGTTCACCCCTCCACTTT.

The CDR3 DNA sequence: TGTGCCAGCAGCTTAGCGGGACAGGGGGCGCTTGGCTACACCTTC. It yields the protein CASSLAGQGALGYTF. The chain carries TRBV11-2 and TRBJ1-2; 12 nucleotides match TRBD1. The CDR3 length is 15 residues. Germline loops: CDR1 SGHAT, CDR2 FQNNGV. The junction had 4 bases not matched to a gene; V was cut back by 1 base and J by 7 bases.

V is TRBV19 and J is TRBJ1-2; 10 bases map to TRBD1. This CDR3 has 14 amino acids. V lost 3 bases, J lost 6 bases, and 4 bases stayed unmatched. CDR1 and CDR2 (germline): LNHDA, SQIVND (reference sequence). The CDR3 nucleotides read TGTGCCAGTAGTATCGGGACAGGGGAGGATGGCTACACCTTC. Protein: CASSIGTGEDGYTF.

This chain uses TRBV19 with TRBJ2-3; 8 bases line up with TRBD2. The CDR3 runs 15 residues. V dropped 7 bases and J dropped 3; count of bases not matched to a gene: 9. CDR1 is LNHDA and CDR2 is SQIVND in the germline V gene (reference sequence). The CDR3 region is CASTPERERTDTQYF. CDR3 coding DNA: TGTGCCAGTACCCCAGAGCGGGAGAGAACAGATACGCAGTATTTT.

The V call is TRBV6-5, the J call TRBJ2-1, with TRBD2 identical over 9 bases. The CDR3 sequence is 14 residues long. V lost 8 bases, J lost 3 bases, and 5 bases stayed unmatched. CDR1 is MNHEY, CDR2 SVGAGI, per germline. The CDR3 region has the DNA TGTGCCAGCCATAGCGGGGGACTCTACAATGAGCAGTTCTTC. This translates into CASHSGGLYNEQFF.

This chain joins TRBV5-1 and TRBJ1-2; 9 nucleotides line up with TRBD1. The germline V gene encodes CDR1 SGHRS and CDR2 YFSETQ. J was trimmed by 6 bases and V by 0 bases; bases with no gene match: 12. The CDR3 has 17 amino acids. CDR3 sequence reads: CASSLESGQGFVNGYTF. The CDR3 nucleotides are TGCGCCAGCAGCTTGGAATCGGGACAGGGATTTGTTAATGGCTACACCTTC.

This chain links TRBV5-5 with TRBJ2-1; TRBD2 might be the D (5 bases). The V gene lost 4 bases and the J gene lost 0 bases, with 11 bases spanning the gap. The CDR3 sequence is 15 residues long. Germline V gives CDR1 SGHKS, CDR2 YYEKEE (reference sequence). The CDR3 sequence is CASSPGGSSYNEQFF. CDR3 coding DNA: TGTGCCAGCAGCCCCGGTGGGAGCTCCTACAATGAGCAGTTCTTC.

This clone was counted once. This chain links TRBV5-8 with TRBJ1-6; D ambiguous. The CDR3 is 19 amino acids. CDR1 is SGHTS, CDR2 YDEGEE, per germline. Between the trimmed V and J ends, which lost 1 base and 1 base, there was a span of 18 bases. CDR3 DNA sequence: TGTGCCAGCAGCTTGAGTGGGTTTCGAGGAGAGTCCTATAATTCACCCCTCCACTTT. This sequence encodes CASSLSGFRGESYNSPLHF.